Listed below are T cell receptor beta chains from one sample, sequenced in a study of blood T cell repertoires in COVID-19. Only in-frame clones appear in the TCRdb table, and some are missing; sequencing was by immunoSEQ multiplex PCR. Here the sample spans around 420,000 clones, approximately 86% being singletons. Material: PBMCs or T cells enriched from blood (not recorded which). These receptors all stem from a woman aged 35 to 49 with acute COVID-19. CDR3s include the opening cysteine and the closing phenylalanine or tryptophan. D genes are given only for firm matches. Clone size is shown for a subset of rows, as once, few, many or a class of expanded clone.

V gene	CDR3 length	clone size	J gene	D gene	CDR3 protein	CDR3 DNA
TRBV2	12	.	TRBJ1-3	.	CASKATGNTIYF	TGTGCCAGCAAAGCTACTGGAAACACCATATATTTT
TRBV23-1	15	.	TRBJ1-4	TRBD1	CASSHSQGLAEKLFF	TGCGCCAGCAGTCATTCACAGGGGTTAGCTGAAAAACTGTTTTTT
TRBV19	14	.	TRBJ1-4	TRBD1	CASSMTGGREKLFF	TGTGCCAGTAGTATGACAGGGGGCCGGGAAAAACTGTTTTTT
TRBV21-1	20	.	TRBJ2-6	.	CASSKAQGQQIRPGANVLTF	TGTGCCAGCAGCAAAGCTCAGGGACAGCAAATCAGGCCTGGGGCCAACGTCCTGACTTTC
TRBV14	15	.	TRBJ1-2	.	CASSQDGGQPYGYTF	TGTGCCAGCAGCCAAGATGGGGGACAACCCTATGGCTACACCTTC
TRBV6-1	15	once	TRBJ2-3	TRBD2	CASSEGRGGRSTQYF	TGTGCCAGCAGTGAAGGGCGGGGGGGCCGTTCTACGCAGTATTTT
TRBV5-4	14	.	TRBJ2-7	TRBD2	CASSGGLAAYEQYF	TGTGCCAGCAGCGGGGGACTAGCGGCATACGAGCAGTACTTC
TRBV18	15	.	TRBJ1-1	.	CASSPPLTGFTEAFF	TGTGCCAGCTCACCACCGTTAACGGGATTCACTGAAGCTTTCTTT
TRBV2	15	.	TRBJ2-1	TRBD2	CASSDGTSGYNEQFF	TGTGCCAGCAGCGACGGGACTAGCGGATACAATGAGCAGTTCTTC
TRBV18	16	.	TRBJ2-6	.	CASSPQGSSGANVLTF	TGTGCCAGCTCACCCCAGGGGAGCTCTGGGGCCAACGTCCTGACTTTC
TRBV6-5	13	few	TRBJ1-5	.	CASSLDRYQPQHF	TGTGCCAGCAGCCTTGACAGGTATCAGCCCCAGCATTTT
TRBV7-6	14	.	TRBJ2-3	.	CASSSWGGTDTQYF	TGTGCCAGCAGCTCCTGGGGCGGCACAGATACGCAGTATTTT
TRBV19	14	.	TRBJ2-1	.	CASSATGNYNEQFF	TGTGCCAGTAGTGCGACCGGGAACTACAATGAGCAGTTCTTC
TRBV5-1	19	.	TRBJ2-1	.	CASSLAHSWLSDIYNEQFF	TGCGCCAGCAGCTTGGCTCATTCCTGGTTGTCAGACATTTACAATGAGCAGTTCTTC
TRBV7-2	14	.	TRBJ1-1	.	CASSAGLRGTEAFF	TGTGCCAGCAGCGCGGGCCTAAGGGGGACTGAAGCTTTCTTT
TRBV3-1/TRBV3-2	16	.	TRBJ2-5	TRBD2	CASSRMASGGQETQYF	TGTGCCAGCAGCCGGATGGCTAGCGGGGGTCAAGAGACCCAGTACTTC
TRBV18	19	.	TRBJ1-2	.	CASSPPGVRLAGANYGYTF	TGTGCCAGCTCACCACCTGGTGTCCGGCTAGCCGGCGCTAACTATGGCTACACCTTC
TRBV2	12	.	TRBJ2-2	.	CASNTAGGELFF	TGTGCCAGCAACACAGCTGGCGGGGAGCTGTTTTTT
TRBV9	15	.	TRBJ1-2	.	CASSVDAQGDYGYTF	TGTGCCAGCAGCGTAGACGCTCAGGGTGACTATGGCTACACCTTC
TRBV7-9	16	.	TRBJ2-5	TRBD1	CASSLGTGVESETQYF	TGTGCCAGCAGCTTAGGGACAGGGGTTGAATCAGAGACCCAGTACTTC
TRBV5-1	15	.	TRBJ1-3	.	CASSLKQGRGNTIYF	TGCGCCAGCAGCTTGAAACAGGGCCGGGGAAACACCATATATTTT
TRBV21-1	15	.	TRBJ1-2	.	CASSKGFGTGYGYTF	TGTGCCAGCAGCAAAGGGTTCGGGACAGGGTATGGCTACACCTTC
TRBV19	13	.	TRBJ2-7	.	CASSTGQGSWQYF	TGTGCCAGTAGTACTGGACAAGGTAGTTGGCAGTACTTC
TRBV20-1	14	many	TRBJ2-2	.	CSASRPGNTGELFF	TGCAGTGCTAGTAGGCCGGGAAACACCGGGGAGCTGTTTTTT
TRBV29-1	12	.	TRBJ1-2	.	CSTLTPNYGYTF	TGCAGCACCCTTACACCTAACTATGGCTACACCTTC
TRBV9	14	.	TRBJ2-7	.	CASSVDVASYEQYF	TGTGCCAGCAGCGTAGACGTAGCCTCCTACGAGCAGTACTTC
TRBV24-1	15	.	TRBJ2-3	TRBD2	CATSDDSGGSDTQYF	TGTGCCACCAGTGATGATAGCGGGGGTTCAGATACGCAGTATTTT
TRBV6-5	13	.	TRBJ2-3	.	CASSPTLTDTQYF	TGTGCCAGCAGTCCGACTTTAACAGATACGCAGTATTTT
TRBV19	15	.	TRBJ2-5	TRBD2	CASSTGLAGGETQYF	TGTGCCAGTAGTACGGGACTAGCGGGGGGGGAGACCCAGTACTTC
TRBV30	13	.	TRBJ1-2	TRBD1	CAWTLDRDYGYTF	TGTGCCTGGACCCTAGACAGGGACTATGGCTACACCTTC
TRBV6-5	15	.	TRBJ1-2	TRBD1	CASSYGQGAGYGYTF	TGTGCCAGCAGTTACGGACAGGGAGCTGGGTATGGCTACACCTTC
TRBV7-9	15	.	TRBJ2-2	TRBD1	CASSHRDSNTGELFF	TGTGCCAGCAGCCACCGGGACAGCAACACCGGGGAGCTGTTTTTT
TRBV7-9	13	.	TRBJ1-2	TRBD1	CASSATGSGGYTF	TGTGCCAGCAGCGCGACAGGGTCGGGTGGCTACACCTTC
TRBV6-5	15	.	TRBJ2-7	TRBD2	CASSYPSGGIYEQYF	TGTGCCAGCAGTTACCCTAGCGGGGGTATCTACGAGCAGTACTTC
TRBV5-1	14	.	TRBJ2-3	TRBD1	CASSLTGATDTQYF	TGCGCCAGCAGCTTAACAGGGGCCACAGATACGCAGTATTTT
TRBV29-1	14	.	TRBJ1-2	.	CSVGRGIVNYGYTF	TGCAGCGTTGGAAGGGGAATAGTTAACTATGGCTACACCTTC
TRBV5-1	14	.	TRBJ2-6	.	CASCPNTGANVLTF	TGCGCCAGCTGCCCCAACACTGGGGCCAACGTCCTGACTTTC
TRBV19	15	.	TRBJ1-1	.	CASSTKNTGGTEAFF	TGTGCCAGTAGTACGAAGAACACGGGAGGCACTGAAGCTTTCTTT
TRBV19	14	.	TRBJ2-7	.	CASSAVAGEHEQYF	TGTGCCAGTAGTGCCGTAGCCGGAGAGCACGAGCAGTACTTC
TRBV3-1/TRBV3-2	13	once	TRBJ1-1	.	CASSQTGNTEAFF	TGTGCCAGCAGCCAGACGGGGAACACTGAAGCTTTCTTT
TRBV9	15	.	TRBJ2-5	TRBD2	CASSGLAGGPETQYF	TGTGCCAGCAGCGGACTAGCGGGGGGGCCAGAGACCCAGTACTTC
TRBV12-3/TRBV12-4	13	.	TRBJ2-7	TRBD1	CASSLGQIYEQYF	TGTGCCAGCAGTTTGGGACAGATCTACGAGCAGTACTTC
TRBV6-5	14	.	TRBJ1-5	.	CASRHDYFGQPQHF	TGTGCCAGCAGACATGACTACTTCGGGCAGCCCCAGCATTTT
TRBV10-3	12	.	TRBJ2-3	.	CAIGGATDTQYF	TGTGCCATCGGAGGGGCCACAGATACGCAGTATTTT
TRBV19	14	.	TRBJ1-6	TRBD1	CASRTTGAHSPLHF	TGTGCCAGTAGGACGACAGGGGCCCATTCACCCCTCCACTTT
TRBV4-1	15	.	TRBJ1-6	.	CASRDTDKANSPLHF	TGCGCCAGCAGGGATACGGACAAGGCTAATTCACCCCTCCACTTT
TRBV5-5	11	.	TRBJ1-2	TRBD1	CASQTGGGYTF	TGTGCCAGCCAGACAGGGGGAGGCTACACCTTC
TRBV18	14	.	TRBJ1-1	.	CASSPGQGKAEAFF	TGTGCCAGCTCACCGGGGCAGGGTAAGGCTGAAGCTTTCTTT
TRBV30	14	.	TRBJ1-1	.	CAWAPGRGNTEAFF	TGTGCATGGGCCCCAGGGAGGGGGAACACTGAAGCTTTCTTT
TRBV18	16	.	TRBJ2-1	.	CASSPPGERTYNEQFF	TGTGCCAGCTCACCACCAGGAGAGAGAACCTACAATGAGCAGTTCTTC
TRBV7-2	11	.	TRBJ2-1	TRBD2	CARAGGNEQFF	TGTGCCAGAGCGGGGGGCAATGAGCAGTTCTTC